The clone carrying this T cell receptor (beta chain) has a handful of counts. Its antigen is unknown. This sample is drawn from a study of T cell responses to AZD1222 COVID-19 vaccine. Profiling relied on immunoSEQ multiplex PCR, and the TCRdb table lists in-frame clones only, not all of them. The sample yields some 120,000 clones, around 90% seen once. The length of the CDR3 is 23 residues. CDR1 SGHTA and CDR2 FQGTGA come from the germline V gene. The germline V and J ends were trimmed by 1 base and 0 bases, with 30 bases remaining between them. Study findings and constraints: Clonal diversity was possibly underestimated; the donors were predominantly white British and more often female. Targeting of unmutated variant regions was reportedly seen in nearly half of spike-specific TCRs. Repertoires in all cases were sampled only once the peak T cell response had passed. Just a handful of people given AZD1222 tested seropositive at baseline.

Here the sequenced sample was peripheral blood, taken on day 0 of AZD1222 vaccination. This chain uses TRBV7-3 with TRBJ2-2; D perhaps matches TRBD1 (6 bases). This sequence originates from an adult in good health. The CDR3 sequence: CASSLKSGSYVVGDNANTGELFF. CDR3 nucleotides: TGTGCCAGCAGCTTAAAGTCAGGGTCGTATGTCGTCGGGGACAATGCGAACACCGGGGAGCTGTTTTTT. The full variable domain, with the rest looked up from reference TRBV7-3 and TRBJ2-2, is GAGVSQTPSNKVTEKGKYVELRCDPISGHTALYWYRQSLGQGPEFLIYFQGTGAADDSGLPNDRFFAVRPEGSVSTLKIQRTERGDSAVYLCASSLKSGSYVVGDNANTGELFFGEGSRLTVL.